This T cell receptor (beta chain) was sequenced in a study of regulatory T cells in long-lasting Graves disease. Construction of the TCR beta libraries employed iRepertoire HTBI primers in conjunction with Arm-PCR of CDR3 regions. MiXCR was run by TCRdb on the multiplex PCR reads, yielding one entry per CDR3 protein. The table has some 250,000 distinct CDR3 sequences, 20% seen once. This clonotype showed up many times. Sample time point: newly diagnosed GD, antithyroid drugs for less than 3 months. The TCR library used RNA extracted from PBMCs. Peripheral blood, approximately 9 milliliters per patient, was collected in EDTA tubes. The ends were cut back, 3 bases at V and 7 bases at J, with 17 bases in the middle. The CDR3 is made up of 15 amino acids. Germline CDR1 reads SGDLS; CDR2 reads YYNGEE.

V is TRBV9 and J is TRBJ2-1; tentative D call: TRBD2 (6 bases). Sequencing used peripheral blood mononuclear cells (PBMCs), obtained at new diagnosis, from a patient treated with antithyroid drugs. The receptor was derived from a female donor with Graves disease. CDR3 loop: CASSGGLGRRNEQFF. CDR3 DNA: TGTGCCAGCAGCGGGGGGTTGGGGAGGAGGAATGAGCAGTTCTTC.